Below, 5 T cell receptor beta chains from the same sample are listed, as sequenced in a study of blood T cell repertoires in COVID-19. The repertoire was sequenced with immunoSEQ multiplex PCR; TCRdb's copy has only in-frame clones and lacks some. This sample yields about 64,000 clones, of which around 76% are seen a single time; around 5% belongs to the top ten. What was sequenced was peripheral blood. Receptors were obtained from a human donor in a cohort sampled during active COVID-19.

In DNA, the CDR3 is TGTGCCAGTCGAGGGTTGTCTAATGAAAAACTGTTTTTT. It yields the protein CASRGLSNEKLFF. The chain is built from TRBV6-5 and TRBJ1-4; no definite D call. Germline assignment: CDR1 MNHEY and CDR2 SVGAGI. V was pared by 9 bases and J by 3 bases, with 11 bases between. The CDR3 is 13 residues long.

The V gene is TRBV3-1 (or the pseudogene TRBV3-2), the J gene TRBJ2-7; no definite D call. Germline values: CDR1 LGHDT, CDR2 YNNKEL (reference sequence). The CDR3 contains 13 residues. Trimming shortened V by 3 bases and J by 6 bases, and 12 bases separated the two germline ends. CDR3 amino acids: CASSQSTIGEQYF. The CDR3 DNA is TGTGCCAGCAGCCAGTCTACTATTGGCGAGCAGTACTTC.

The V gene is TRBV27, the J gene TRBJ2-1, with 8 bases matching TRBD2. The V gene's germline CDR1 is MNHEY and CDR2 SMNVEV (reference sequence). This CDR3 contains 16 residues. Trimming removed 1 base from V and 4 bases from J; junction bases left unmatched: 6. The CDR3 sequence is CASSLFAGGAYNEQFF. In DNA, the CDR3 is TGTGCCAGCAGTTTATTCGCGGGGGGCGCGTACAATGAGCAGTTCTTC.

This clone has just a few counts. The V gene is TRBV7-6, the J gene TRBJ2-2, with 11 bases lining up with TRBD2. The CDR3 contains 17 residues. Trimming at V came to 2 bases and at J to 6 bases, leaving 8 bases not matched to a gene. Per the germline V gene, CDR1 is SGHVS and CDR2 is FNYEAQ. CDR3 sequence reads: CASSLLGLAAVPGELFF. The CDR3 region has the DNA TGTGCCAGCAGCTTATTGGGACTAGCGGCGGTACCCGGGGAGCTGTTTTTT.

The V gene is TRBV2, the J gene TRBJ1-6, with TRBD1 matching over 9 bases. Germline V lookup: CDR1 SNHLY, CDR2 FYNNEI. Germline trimming cut 4 bases from V and 5 bases from J; bases unmatched to any gene: 3. The CDR3 totals 15 residues. The CDR3 spells CASSGDRVNNSPLHF. CDR3 bases: TGTGCCAGCAGTGGGGACAGGGTCAATAATTCACCCCTCCACTTT. Based on the CDR3 plus reference TRBV2 and TRBJ1-6, the full variable domain is EPEVTQTPSHQVTQMGQEVILRCVPISNHLYFYWYRQILGQKVEFLVSFYNNEISEKSEIFDDQFSVERPDGSNFTLKIRSTKLEDSAMYFCASSGDRVNNSPLHFGNGTRLTVT.